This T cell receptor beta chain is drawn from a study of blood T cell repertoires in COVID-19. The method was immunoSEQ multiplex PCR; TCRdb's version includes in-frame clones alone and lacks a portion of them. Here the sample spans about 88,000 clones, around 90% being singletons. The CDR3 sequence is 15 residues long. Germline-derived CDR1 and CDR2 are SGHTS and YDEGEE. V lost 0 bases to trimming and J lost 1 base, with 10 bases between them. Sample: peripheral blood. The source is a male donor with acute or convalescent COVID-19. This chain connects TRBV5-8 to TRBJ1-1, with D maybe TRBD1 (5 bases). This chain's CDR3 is CASSLGATENTEAFF. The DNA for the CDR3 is TGTGCCAGCAGCTTGGGGGCGACAGAGAACACTGAAGCTTTCTTT. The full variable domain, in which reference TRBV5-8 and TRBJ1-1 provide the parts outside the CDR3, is EAGVTQSPTHLIKTRGQQATLRCSPISGHTSVYWYQQALGLGLQFLLWYDEGEERNRGNFPPRFSGRQFPNYSSELNVNALELEDSALYLCASSLGATENTEAFFGQGTRLTVV.